This TCR beta chain was identified in a study of graft-versus-host responses after intestinal transplantation (dated by TCRdb to the early 2020s). Regarding the research as a whole: Recipients received multivisceral, liver-intestinal, or isolated intestinal transplants. All recipients received anti-thymocyte globulin induction followed by maintenance tacrolimus and steroids for two to four years. Rather than being sequenced by the commercial service, samples from a few later patients were sequenced in-house on an Illumina MiSeq and processed with MiXCR. Alloreactive clones were identified by sequencing pre-transplant mixed lymphocyte reaction products and comparing these products with unstimulated pre-transplant donor and recipient T cells. A peak of at least 4% donor T cells among recipient peripheral blood mononuclear cells was the definition used for donor T cell macrochimerism. Graft-versus-host and host-versus-graft alloreactive T cell clones were tracked in the graft, circulation and bone marrow after intestinal transplantation using bulk TCR-beta CDR3 sequencing. The cohort enrolled 24 intestinal transplant recipients, one of whom was a retransplant, and a few patients without pretransplant specimens were excluded.

General conclusions and limits of the study: Early after transplant, peak levels of circulating GvH clones were found to be associated with declines in HvG clones. GvH clones turned up in recipient bone marrow, with some appearing earlier in ileal mucosa or blood, a pattern consistent with an intestinal mucosal origin. High GvH to HvG T cell clonal ratios were observed in the allografts of patients with donor T cell macrochimerism. Conclusions were limited by the relatively low number and heterogeneity of intestinal transplant patients.

Libraries were prepared through the immunoSEQ multiplex PCR assay. In most patients, genomic DNA was isolated using the Qiagen DNeasy Blood and Tissue Kit and sent frozen to Adaptive Biotechnologies for TCR sequencing. High-throughput TCR-beta CDR3 sequencing of genomic DNA from most patients was performed by Adaptive Biotechnologies. From the authors' description of their analysis: TCR sequencing data were retrieved from Adaptive's ImmunoSEQ software for around 19 patients, whereas a few other patients were processed with MiXCR and VDJtools. CD4 versus CD8 sorting errors were corrected by removing sequences found in both subsets at a frequency ratio below 5:1. CDR3 nucleotide sequences shared between donor and recipient were removed because the origin of such sequences could not be assigned. To count as alloreactive, a clone needed at least 2-fold expansion over unstimulated cells and a minimum CFSE-low frequency of 0.002% (template counts) or 0.001% (read counts). Clones detected in sequenced pre-transplant spleen, lymph node, or MLR CFSE-low populations of the donor or recipient were defined as mappable. Cumulative frequency of alloreactive clones was calculated as a percentage of all sequences weighted by copy number. This is the immuneACCESS table as TCRdb keeps it, with only in-frame sequences that have V and J called. A part of the clones is gone; compared with another copy, unresolved V genes explain less than half, and the rest is unexplained. V and J calls and clone size are copied from that table; D and trimming were computed from the DNA. This sample is represented by approximately 70,000 clones; about 80% of them were singletons. The top ten clones comprise about 0.4% of the sample.

Reading the label with the study, this specimen's time point is: cells obtained before transplantation from donor or recipient. CD3+CD4+ and CD3+CD8+ populations were FACS-sorted from unstimulated pre-transplant donor and recipient cells taken from spleen or lymph nodes. There are 14 amino acids in the CDR3, from cysteine to phenylalanine inclusive. The read is trimmed to its CDR3 DNA, 42 bases read in frame from base 1. Compared with germline, V lacks 6 bases and J lacks 9 bases; bases without a gene match: 10. Looking up the germline V gene yields CDR1 SQVTM and CDR2 ANQGSEA. As concerns this clone: Its recognized antigen is unknown. Qualities for individual bases were not recorded, and no much larger clone is one base off.

The sample was unstimulated CD4+ T cells sorted from spleen or lymph node cells, taken before transplant. This TCR derives from a human donor who was the organ donor for an intestinal transplant. The chain was built from TRBV29-1 and TRBJ2-1; 11 central bases correspond to TRBD2. The CDR3 reads as follows: CSVLRRLAGTEQFF. The nucleotides are TGCAGCGTCCTCAGAAGACTAGCGGGAACTGAGCAGTTCTTC.